Shown below are 5 T cell receptor beta chains from a single sample sequenced in a study of blood T cell repertoires in COVID-19. The repertoire was sequenced with immunoSEQ multiplex PCR; TCRdb's copy has only in-frame clones and lacks some. The sample carries about 99,000 clones, more than 80% recorded once. The sequencing input was peripheral blood. The receptors shown here come from a human donor in a cohort sampled during active COVID-19.

The chain joins TRBV7-8 to TRBJ1-2; 10 bases are a match to TRBD1. Per germline, CDR1 SGHVS and CDR2 FQNEAQ. V shed 5 bases, J shed 4 bases, and the junction held 19 bases outside the gene matches. This CDR3 has 19 amino acids. As DNA, the CDR3 is TGTGCCAGCAGCCCCCGCGGTGGAGGGACAGGGGACGTGGGCTATGGCTACACCTTC. It is translated as CASSPRGGGTGDVGYGYTF.

The V call is TRBV11-1, the J call TRBJ2-7; 11 positions match TRBD1. Germline V gene sequence: CDR1 SGHAT, CDR2 FQDESV (reference sequence). V shed 8 bases and J 5 bases; nucleotides not matched to a gene: 5. The CDR3 covers 13 residues. CDR3 region: CASQRTGGHEQYF. For the CDR3, the DNA is TGTGCCAGCCAACGGACAGGGGGCCACGAGCAGTACTTC.

The CDR3 reads CASSYNGPGANVLTF. CDR3 sequence (DNA): TGTGCCAGCAGTTACAATGGCCCTGGGGCCAACGTCCTGACTTTC. V usage is TRBV6-5 and J usage is TRBJ2-6; D not resolved. Trimming cost V 2 bases and J 2 bases, with 7 bases left between them. The CDR3 totals 15 residues. From germline, CDR1 is MNHEY and CDR2 SVGAGI.

The chain uses TRBV9 and TRBJ2-1; D remains ambiguous. Germline V gene data show CDR1 as SGDLS and CDR2 as YYNGEE. V lost 0 bases and J lost 6, with 10 bases in between. The CDR3 contains 14 residues. CDR3 DNA sequence: TGTGCCAGCAGCGTAGAAATAGAACTCAATGAGCAGTTCTTC. Translation: CASSVEIELNEQFF.

The gene calls are TRBV30 and TRBJ2-5, with D possibly TRBD1 on 6 matching bases. The CDR3 consists of 12 residues. Trimming pared 4 bases from V and 3 bases from J, leaving 9 bases between. Germline CDR1 and CDR2: GTSNPN and SVGIG (reference sequence). The CDR3 is CAWTSGEETQYF. The DNA of the CDR3 is TGTGCCTGGACCTCAGGGGAAGAGACCCAGTACTTC.